This T cell receptor (beta chain) stems from a study of blood T cells in healthy people across ages. Findings and limits, study-wide: The study found more naive CD4+ cells and higher diversity in long-lived than aged donors.

This clonotype has a handful of counts. Its specificity is not known. Primed by a sample-barcoded 5' primer and a J-beta primer mix, a second PCR proceeded for roughly 6 to 12 cycles. TCRdb itself ran the 5' RACE reads through MiXCR, one entry per CDR3 protein. The sample carries around 1,500,000 distinct CDR3 sequences, over 25% recorded once. Sequencing used blood. This receptor was identified in a woman aged 30 to 39 in good health.

CDR3 region: CASSFSDRGRRLFF. The CDR3 DNA reads TGCGCCAGCAGCTTTTCGGATCGAGGTAGAAGGCTGTTTTTT. The chain combines TRBV5-1 with TRBJ1-4, with D unclear. The V gene lost 2 bases and the J gene lost 14 bases, with 19 bases spanning the gap. This CDR3 has 14 amino acids. From germline, CDR1 is SGHRS and CDR2 YFSETQ. Full variable domain (missing parts from reference TRBV5-1 and TRBJ1-4): KAGVTQTPRYLIKTRGQQVTLSCSPISGHRSVSWYQQTPGQGLQFLFEYFSETQRNKGNFPGRFSGRQFSNSRSEMNVSTLELGDSALYLCASSFSDRGRRLFFGSGTQLSVL.